A selection of T cell receptor beta chains follows, all from one sample in a study of regulatory T cells in long-lasting Graves disease. Each CDR3 protein gets one entry after TCRdb re-called the multiplex PCR reads with MiXCR. The sample lists hundreds of thousands of distinct CDR3 sequences; around 15% were seen once. A further study also used this sample, focusing on T cells in Graves' hyperthyroidism and ophthalmopathy.

The sample consisted of peripheral blood mononuclear cells (PBMCs), taken at new diagnosis, from a patient treated with antithyroid drugs. These receptors were taken from a woman aged 30 to 39 with Graves disease. CDR3s include the opening cysteine and the closing phenylalanine or tryptophan. Fields, in order: clone size, CDR3 length, V gene, D gene, J gene, CDR3 protein, CDR3 DNA. D genes are given only for firm matches. A row's size may be missing; if present it is once, few, many or a size class.

>many|15|TRBV5-1|TRBD2|TRBJ2-3
CASRMAGAATDTQYF
TGCGCCAGCAGAATGGCGGGAGCGGCCACAGATACGCAGTATTTT
>many|15|TRBV7-8|TRBD1|TRBJ2-5
CASSPYRTGRETQYF
TGTGCCAGCAGCCCATACAGGACAGGGCGGGAGACCCAGTACTTC
>many|14|TRBV6-1|-|TRBJ1-1
CASREGLGSTEAFF
TGTGCCAGCAGGGAGGGACTGGGCAGCACTGAAGCTTTCTTT
>few|12|TRBV20-1|-|TRBJ2-5
CSATGPVETQYF
TGCAGTGCTACCGGGCCGGTGGAGACCCAGTACTTC
>-|16|TRBV6-1|TRBD2|TRBJ2-1
CASSPLSGRSYNEQFF
TGTGCCAGCAGCCCACTTAGCGGGAGATCTTACAATGAGCAGTTCTTC
>few|15|TRBV5-5|-|TRBJ2-3
CASSLVELTADTQYF
TGTGCCAGCAGCTTGGTTGAACTGACGGCAGATACGCAGTATTTT
>few|15|TRBV5-1|-|TRBJ2-7
CTSSSYLSGAYEQYF
TGCACCAGCAGCTCATACCTCTCCGGGGCCTACGAGCAGTACTTC
>many|11|TRBV28|-|TRBJ1-2
CASSSYYGYTF
TGTGCCAGCAGCTCCTACTATGGCTACACCTTC
>many|13|TRBV29-1|TRBD1|TRBJ1-1
CSGDRGSYTEAFF
TGCAGCGGAGACAGGGGGTCGTACACTGAAGCTTTCTTT
>-|12|TRBV19|-|TRBJ1-1
CASVLRNTEAFF
TGTGCCAGCGTTCTAAGGAACACTGAAGCTTTCTTT
>-|16|TRBV19|-|TRBJ1-5
CASSIRNGRANQPQHF
TGTGCCAGTAGTATTAGGAATGGCAGGGCCAATCAGCCCCAGCATTTT
>-|16|TRBV5-5|TRBD2|TRBJ2-5
CASSYSLGLLQETQYF
TGTGCCAGCAGCTACTCGCTGGGACTACTCCAAGAGACCCAGTACTTC
>many|13|TRBV7-2|TRBD2|TRBJ2-3
CASTRTSGNTQYF
TGTGCCAGCACCAGAACAAGCGGGAATACGCAGTATTTT
>-|14|TRBV3-1|TRBD2|TRBJ2-7
CASSQGLASPEQYF
TGTGCCAGCAGCCAGGGACTAGCAAGTCCCGAGCAGTACTTC
>-|14|TRBV2|TRBD1|TRBJ2-7
CATGQGAMSYEQYF
TGTGCCACTGGACAGGGGGCGATGAGCTACGAGCAGTACTTC
>many|15|TRBV12-3/TRBV12-4|-|TRBJ1-1
CASSFGRPGSTEAFF
TGTGCCAGCAGTTTTGGGCGCCCAGGTTCCACTGAAGCTTTCTTT
>many|14|TRBV6-1|TRBD2|TRBJ2-7
CASGGTSGGYEQYF
TGTGCCAGCGGAGGGACTAGCGGGGGCTACGAGCAGTACTTC
>few|13|TRBV5-4|-|TRBJ1-1
CASRQQVYTEAFF
TGTGCCAGCAGACAGCAGGTGTACACTGAAGCTTTCTTT
>many|13|TRBV5-1|-|TRBJ2-7
CASRGQSLYEQYF
TGCGCCAGCAGAGGACAGAGTCTCTACGAGCAGTACTTC
>-|15|TRBV2|-|TRBJ2-7
CASSEGPAGANEQYF
TGTGCCAGCAGTGAAGGTCCGGCGGGGGCCAACGAGCAGTACTTC
>few|15|TRBV5-1|TRBD1|TRBJ1-5
CASSTGAGGGQPQHF
TGCGCCAGCAGCACCGGAGCAGGGGGGGGGCAGCCCCAGCATTTT
>few|15|TRBV28|TRBD1|TRBJ1-5
CASNFRDRVNQPQHF
TGTGCCAGCAACTTCAGGGACAGGGTTAATCAGCCCCAGCATTTT
>many|14|TRBV5-1|TRBD1|TRBJ1-6
CASRPDRTNSPLHF
TGCGCCAGCAGACCGGACAGGACCAATTCACCCCTCCACTTT
>many|14|TRBV27|-|TRBJ1-2
CASSATGLVYGYTF
TGTGCCAGCAGTGCTACAGGTTTAGTCTATGGCTACACCTTC
>-|15|TRBV18|-|TRBJ2-7
CASSPPGGGQVTQYF
TGTGCCAGCTCACCACCAGGAGGAGGGCAGGTTACGCAGTACTTC
>-|16|TRBV18|-|TRBJ1-2
CASSRSDGGESDGYTF
TGTGCCAGCTCACGATCAGACGGGGGAGAGTCTGATGGCTACACCTTC
>many|14|TRBV5-1|-|TRBJ2-7
CASSSLADSYEQYF
TGCGCCAGCAGCTCGTTAGCGGACTCCTACGAGCAGTACTTC
>many|13|TRBV6-1|-|TRBJ1-1
CASSYNRATEAFF
TGTGCCAGCAGCTATAACAGGGCGACTGAAGCTTTCTTT
>many|14|TRBV12-3/TRBV12-4|TRBD1|TRBJ2-3
CASINRGPTDTQYF
TGTGCCAGCATTAACAGGGGGCCCACAGATACGCAGTATTTT
>few|18|TRBV20-1|TRBD2|TRBJ2-2
CSARSPLGLAGVIGELFF
TGCAGTGCTAGATCCCCTCTCGGGCTAGCGGGAGTAATTGGGGAGCTGTTTTTT
>few|15|TRBV3-1|TRBD1|TRBJ2-1
CASSQGRTGSGEQFF
TGTGCCAGCAGCCAAGGTAGGACAGGCTCGGGCGAGCAGTTCTTC
>many|14|TRBV28|TRBD1|TRBJ1-1
CASLNRGQNTEAFF
TGTGCCAGCCTTAACAGGGGGCAAAACACTGAAGCTTTCTTT
>-|14|TRBV18|-|TRBJ2-2
CASSPDRTAGELFF
TGTGCCAGCTCACCAGACAGGACCGCCGGGGAGCTGTTTTTT
>many|15|TRBV11-2|TRBD2|TRBJ2-5
CASSPGGKKKETQYF
TGTGCCAGCAGCCCGGGAGGGAAGAAGAAAGAGACCCAGTACTTC
>-|14|TRBV5-5|-|TRBJ1-3
CASSFSGTGNTIYF
TGTGCCAGCAGCTTCTCGGGTACTGGAAACACCATATATTTT
>-|12|TRBV10-2|-|TRBJ2-7
CASKLGDAQQYF
TGCGCCAGCAAACTAGGGGACGCCCAGCAGTACTTC
>many|14|TRBV7-2|TRBD1|TRBJ2-7
CASSEGDRSDEQYF
TGTGCCAGCAGCGAAGGGGACAGATCGGACGAGCAGTACTTC
>-|17|TRBV3-1|TRBD2|TRBJ2-3
CASSLIPGLAGEDTQYF
TGTGCCAGCAGCTTGATACCGGGACTAGCGGGAGAAGATACGCAGTATTTT
>many|15|TRBV6-1|TRBD1|TRBJ1-1
CASSATGTANTEAFF
TGTGCCAGCAGTGCAACCGGGACAGCAAACACTGAAGCTTTCTTT
>few|14|TRBV12-3/TRBV12-4|TRBD1|TRBJ1-3
CASSLGTGSGTIYF
TGTGCCAGCAGCCTAGGGACAGGGTCCGGCACCATATATTTT
>many|13|TRBV5-1|-|TRBJ2-7
CASSPIRGYEQYF
TGCGCCAGCAGCCCAATCAGGGGTTACGAGCAGTACTTC
>few|18|TRBV5-1|-|TRBJ2-6
CASSLGQLQGSGANVLTF
TGCGCCAGCAGCTTGGGACAGCTACAAGGCTCTGGGGCCAACGTCCTGACTTTC
>few|16|TRBV29-1|TRBD2|TRBJ2-2
CSVPGTSGSWAGELFF
TGCAGCGTTCCCGGGACTAGCGGGAGTTGGGCCGGGGAGCTGTTTTTT
>many|14|TRBV7-8|-|TRBJ1-2
CASSPRRLLYGYTF
TGTGCCAGCAGCCCGAGACGCCTACTCTATGGCTACACCTTC
>-|17|TRBV5-1|-|TRBJ2-7
CASRPGPLVRPSYEQYF
TGCGCCAGCAGACCGGGTCCCCTCGTCCGACCCTCCTACGAGCAGTACTTC
>-|15|TRBV24-1|-|TRBJ1-5
CATSESGRDSQPQHF
TGTGCCACCAGTGAGTCCGGTCGAGATAGCCAGCCCCAGCATTTT
>few|13|TRBV6-2/TRBV6-3|-|TRBJ2-5
CASSRSPPETQYF
TGTGCCAGTTCTAGGAGTCCCCCAGAGACCCAGTACTTC
>many|13|TRBV29-1|TRBD1|TRBJ1-5
CSVGPGGGQPQHF
TGCAGCGTTGGCCCAGGGGGAGGTCAGCCCCAGCATTTT